This T cell receptor beta chain appears in the sequencing data of a study of blood T cells in healthy people across ages (dated by TCRdb to about 2015). Concerning the study at large: In model experiments, template switching captured roughly one uniquely barcoded TCR beta cDNA molecule for every two T cells. Four age groups were formed from the donors: young (average roughly 16 years), middle-aged (approximately 41), aged (roughly 56) and long-lived (less than 85). To track age-related changes in TCR beta repertoire diversity, the study relied on deep sequencing normalized with unique cDNA molecular identifiers. The study analyzed two additional independent replicas of 1 million unique cDNA reads from the same blood draw for two donors, one aged 18 to 30 and one aged 80 or older.

The investigation overall reported the following: Compared with the aged group, more naive CD4+ T cells, fewer expanded clones and increased TCR diversity were shown by the long-lived group, suggesting age selection. There was a strong correlation between observed TCR beta diversity and the percentage of naive T cells measured by flow cytometry. Observed TCR beta diversity per million T cells fell roughly linearly with age, and a significant reduction was already apparent by age roughly 40. Total diversity estimates from one million sequenced T cells were considered lower bounds and underestimates. Donor CMV infection status was unknown, potentially confounding age-related changes in expanded clonotypes. Bulk unsorted PBMC profiling prevented conclusive comparison of naive and antigen-experienced compartments.

From its cysteine to its phenylalanine, the CDR3 spans 14 amino acids. Left in the record is the CDR3 DNA by itself, 42 bases read in frame from the first base. V is pared back by 2 bases and J by 1 base, with 8 bases lying between the germline termini. The CDR1 and CDR2 encoded by the germline V gene are SGHVS and FNYEAQ. Libraries came from 5' RACE. Sequenced using an Illumina HiSeq 2500. A second PCR of roughly 6 to 11 cycles was run with a J-beta primer mix and a sample-barcoded 5' primer. A unique molecular identifier was introduced onto each TCR beta cDNA molecule by a template-switch 5' adaptor carrying 12 random nucleotides. Each sample yielded at least 2.5 million CDR3-containing paired-end reads. The Mint cDNA synthesis kit, primed by a TRBC-specific oligonucleotide, was used to synthesize first-strand cDNA from all RNA. Following uracil-DNA glycosylase treatment, a first 18-cycle PCR with universal primers M1SS and BC2_uni_R was performed on all cDNA. On the authors' methods: Normalization of each sample was performed by random selection of 1 million high-quality reads, each carrying a distinct molecular identifier. Instead of being binned into consensus sequences, reads with shared molecular identifiers were discarded. MiTCR, run with a Q25 quality threshold and the strictest error-elimination algorithm, handled CDR3 identification, clonotype clustering and error correction. A nonparametric unseen species model using Euler transformation provided a lower-bound estimate of total TCR beta diversity. The public sequencing data were trimmed at Q25 with fastp and processed into clonotypes with MiXCR by TCRdb, which kept only in-frame beta chains. Identical CDR3 proteins give one entry, which carries the most common genes and DNA. These V and J calls rely on TCRdb rather than the paper's analysis. The sample table lists around 990,000 distinct CDR3 sequences, about 25% of them with a count of one. The ten largest make up around 0.75% of the sample.

A word on this clonotype: Which antigen it targets is not known. Per-base qualities were not stored, and no clone one base away is much larger.

The donors were around 39 Caucasian individuals from Russia, aged roughly 6 to 90 years, who were systemically healthy. Ten milliliters of peripheral blood were drawn from each donor into EDTA-treated Vacutainer tubes. Ficoll-Paque density-gradient centrifugation was used to isolate PBMCs, with at least 7 million per sample. Total RNA, at least 5.5 micrograms per sample, was extracted from PBMCs with Trizol reagent. For every donor, an aliquot of PBMCs went through flow cytometry to measure the percentages of naive CD45RAhigh/CD27high T cells. Separately, the same data were catalogued under a study of T cells of mothers and their children. The second study, in turn, reports: Nine systemically healthy Caucasian individuals served as donors, namely three mothers together with their six children. cDNA synthesis consumed the entire amount of extracted RNA, loaded at 1.5 ug RNA in each 15 ul reaction. In the second PCR, the M1S primer added sample barcodes and 2-4 random nucleotides. Over 10 million TCR beta CDR3 reads came from each mother, compared with about 3.2 million reads from each child. TCR recombination output is similarly shaped by thymic selection in related and unrelated pairs, with a minor effect exerted by inherited differences. Normalized repertoire overlap in related mother-child pairs was always slightly higher than in unrelated mother-child pairs, but the difference was never significant. Persistent microchimeric T cell clones were not detected, at a sensitivity of approximately 100 clones per million clonotypes. In the study, deep NGS was used to compare the TCR beta repertoires of mothers and children, and features distinguishing related mother-child pairs from unrelated individuals were sought. The mean age was around 42 +/- 4 years for the mothers and approximately 11 +/- 4 years for the children. After adapter ligation with NEBNext reagents, the libraries were sequenced on Illumina HiSeq 2000 with 100+100 nt paired-end reads. To avoid cross-contamination, the mother libraries and the child libraries were prepared a month apart and sequenced in separate runs. Between roughly 500,000 and 2,100,000 distinct TCR beta clonotypes were identified per donor. Naive TCR beta clonotypes were estimated from low-frequency clonotypes matched to each donor's FACS-determined naive share, without sorting.

The material sequenced was blood. This TCR derives from a girl aged 2 to 9 in good health. Recombination linked TRBV7-6 to TRBJ1-1, with the D segment identity uncertain. CDR3 reads: CASSLNLQNTEAFF. The bases are TGTGCCAGCAGCTTAAATCTCCAGAACACTGAAGCTTTCTTT.